This section outlines one TCR beta chain sequence together with its context. This sample was included in a study of cytomegalovirus exposure and HLA in healthy donors. Germline V gives CDR1 PRHDT, CDR2 FYEKMQ (reference sequence). This CDR3 contains 15 residues. The junction had 4 bases not matched to a gene; V was cut back by 0 bases and J by 2 bases. TCRdb's table, derived via immunoSEQ multiplex PCR, lists solely in-frame clones and lacks some. The sample includes more than 95,000 clones, roughly 89% seen only once; the top ten take 2% to 2.5%. Sequenced sample: PBMCs. V usage is TRBV13 and J usage is TRBJ2-7; 7 bases match TRBD2. This TCR was recovered from a woman under 30 in good health and CMV-seronegative. CDR3 sequence: CASSLGGRETYEQYF. The CDR3 nucleotides read TGTGCCAGCAGCTTAGGAGGGCGGGAGACCTACGAGCAGTACTTC.